This is a list of T cell receptor beta chains from one sample in a study of regulatory T cells in long-lasting Graves disease. In TCRdb, the multiplex PCR reads were re-called with MiXCR into one record per CDR3 protein. Of hundreds of thousands of distinct CDR3 sequences listed, about 16% are singletons. The sample also formed part of further work on T cells in Graves' hyperthyroidism and ophthalmopathy.

The input for sequencing was peripheral blood mononuclear cells (PBMCs), taken at new diagnosis, from a patient treated with antithyroid drugs. The receptors here all came from a woman between 40 and 65 years old with Graves disease. The CDR3 runs from the conserved cysteine through the conserved F or W. The D gene is left open where the match is weak. Some rows mark clone size as missing; the rest say once, few, many or name a class of expanded clone.

len	v_gene	abundance	j_gene	d_gene	CDR3nt	CDR3aa
14	TRBV28	.	TRBJ2-1	TRBD2	TGTGCCAGCAGTTTAACCGGACTAGCGGACGCTCAGTTCTTC	CASSLTGLADAQFF
13	TRBV11-2	.	TRBJ1-1	.	TGTGCCAACAGCTGGGGGGGGGTACGTGAAGCTTTCTTT	CANSWGGVREAFF
15	TRBV28	many	TRBJ2-5	.	TGTGCCAGCAGTTTAATCGGACGGATCCAAGAGACCCAGTACTTC	CASSLIGRIQETQYF
14	TRBV20-1	.	TRBJ1-5	.	TGCAGTGCCGTAGGGGGGGGAGCCAATCAGCCCCAGCATTTT	CSAVGGGANQPQHF
13	TRBV2	.	TRBJ2-2	.	TGTGCCAGTGGGGCGCTTCGGGACGGGGAGCTGTTTTTT	CASGALRDGELFF
14	TRBV7-9	many	TRBJ1-5	TRBD1	TGTGCCAGCAGCCCGACAGGGTGGGGGCAGCCCCAGCATTTT	CASSPTGWGQPQHF
14	TRBV5-1	.	TRBJ2-5	.	TGCGCCAGCAGCTTGGCCGACAGCCAAGAGACCCAGTACTTC	CASSLADSQETQYF
16	TRBV18	many	TRBJ1-3	.	TGTGCCAGCTCACCACAGGGATTTGCTTCTGGAAACACCATATATTTT	CASSPQGFASGNTIYF
12	TRBV7-6	many	TRBJ2-2	.	TGTGCCAGCACCTTTTCCACCGGGGAGCTGTTTTTT	CASTFSTGELFF
15	TRBV6-5	many	TRBJ2-3	TRBD2	TGTGCCAGCAGTTACCTAGCGGGGACGGTAGATACGCAGTATTTT	CASSYLAGTVDTQYF
15	TRBV28	many	TRBJ1-5	TRBD1	TGTGCCAGCAGTCCCCGGGACAGGTCCTTGGAGCCCCAGCATTTT	CASSPRDRSLEPQHF
11	TRBV28	many	TRBJ2-7	.	TGTGCCAGCTCCAAGGAGTACGAGCAGTACTTC	CASSKEYEQYF
19	TRBV4-2	.	TRBJ2-1	TRBD2	TGTGCCAGCAGCCAAGATAAAGGGTTTGGGCTAGCGGGGGGGAATGAGCAGTTCTTC	CASSQDKGFGLAGGNEQFF
14	TRBV12-3/TRBV12-4	many	TRBJ1-4	TRBD1	TGTGCCAGCAGTCCCGGGACAGAGAATGTGAAACTGTTTTTT	CASSPGTENVKLFF
14	TRBV11-2	many	TRBJ2-3	TRBD1	TGTGCCAGCACTTGGGACAGGGATTTCCCCACGCAGTATTTT	CASTWDRDFPTQYF
16	TRBV5-1	.	TRBJ1-4	TRBD1	TGCGCCAGCAGCCTAAACGGACAGGGCAGTAATGAAAAACTGTTTTTT	CASSLNGQGSNEKLFF
12	TRBV2	few	TRBJ1-2	.	TGTGCCAGCAAAGAACAGTCCTATGGCTACACCTTC	CASKEQSYGYTF
17	TRBV19	.	TRBJ2-1	TRBD1	TGTGCCAGTAGTTTCGGCTATTGGGACAGGGGGTCCAATGAGCAGTTCTTC	CASSFGYWDRGSNEQFF
15	TRBV5-1	many	TRBJ1-1	.	TGCGCCAGCAGCTTGGACAGGGTAGAGAACACTGAAGCTTTCTTT	CASSLDRVENTEAFF
16	TRBV20-1	few	TRBJ1-4	TRBD1	TGCAGTGCTAGAGTATCTCCGGGACAGGGGAAGGAAAAACTGTTTTTT	CSARVSPGQGKEKLFF
15	TRBV7-9	.	TRBJ1-2	TRBD1	TGTGCCAGCAGCCAGATGACAGGGGAGAACTATGGCTACACCTTC	CASSQMTGENYGYTF
16	TRBV5-5	.	TRBJ2-5	TRBD1	TGTGCCAGCAGCTTGAAAACAGGGGTCAAGAGGGAGACCCAGTACTTC	CASSLKTGVKRETQYF
15	TRBV3-1	few	TRBJ2-1	.	TGTGCCAGCAGCCAGGCCAGCGAGCCCTACAATGAGCAGTTCTTC	CASSQASEPYNEQFF